This T cell receptor (beta chain) was recovered during a study of blood T cell repertoires in COVID-19. For the study at large: The study drew acute and convalescent COVID-19 samples from the United States, Italy and Spain. T cells, B-cell-depleted T cells, or PBMCs supplied cDNA or gDNA.

Per the original data handling: How many nucleated cells were present was estimated from reference gene primer amplification. Sequenced by immunoSEQ multiplex PCR; TCRdb stores in-frame clones only, minus some. V, J and clone size are taken as reported in that table, and D and trimming were inferred from the DNA itself. Counted here are around 300,000 clones, around four fifths occurring once; the ten biggest clones make up 8% to 9.5%. V dropped 5 bases and J dropped 1; count of bases not matched to a gene: 12. CDR3 length: 17 residues. Germline V gene data show CDR1 as LNHNV and CDR2 as YYDKDF (reference sequence).

The material sequenced was peripheral blood. The chain joins TRBV15 to TRBJ1-1, with 8 bases identical to TRBD1. The receptor's source is a woman in her forties or fifties who had recovered from COVID-19. This chain's CDR3 is CATSGGPGQERNTEAFF. DNA of the CDR3: TGTGCCACCAGCGGGGGACCGGGACAGGAGCGGAACACTGAAGCTTTCTTT.